The entry that follows covers one T cell receptor beta chain sequence. The antigen remains undetermined. Sequencing used immunoSEQ multiplex PCR; TCRdb keeps in-frame clones, though not all of them. The table shows around 98,000 clones, with roughly 85% occurring only once. These data come from a study of OX40 agonist ivuxolimab in advanced cancers. Looking at the study overall: Patients received ivuxolimab, an intravenous treatment, every 2 weeks at 0.01 to 10 mg/kg. Partial responses were observed in three patients, of whom one had hepatocellular carcinoma and two had cutaneous melanoma.

Systemic immunosuppression or autoimmune disease history was grounds to exclude patients. Trimming took off 5 bases at V and 4 bases at J, with 11 bases between the two ends. There are 14 residues in the CDR3. Looked up from germline, CDR1 is KGHSH and CDR2 is LQKENI. Study findings and constraints: Averaging showed that CD8+ T cells had more expanded clones than CD4+ did.

The source is an adult with an advanced solid tumor such as melanoma, head and neck, liver or kidney cancer. Source: CD4+ or CD8+ T cells sorted from blood, taken in a trial of the OX40 agonist ivuxolimab. The chain has TRBV18 and TRBJ1-4; D ambiguous. CDR3 nucleotides: TGTGCCAGCTCAGTCGGGCGCAGTAATGAAAAACTGTTTTTT. Its translation: CASSVGRSNEKLFF. The full variable domain, rest sourced from reference TRBV18 and TRBJ1-4, is NAGVMQNPRHLVRRRGQEARLRCSPMKGHSHVYWYRQLPEEGLKFMVYLQKENIIDESGMPKERFSAEFPKEGPSILRIQQVVRGDSAAYFCASSVGRSNEKLFFGSGTQLSVL.